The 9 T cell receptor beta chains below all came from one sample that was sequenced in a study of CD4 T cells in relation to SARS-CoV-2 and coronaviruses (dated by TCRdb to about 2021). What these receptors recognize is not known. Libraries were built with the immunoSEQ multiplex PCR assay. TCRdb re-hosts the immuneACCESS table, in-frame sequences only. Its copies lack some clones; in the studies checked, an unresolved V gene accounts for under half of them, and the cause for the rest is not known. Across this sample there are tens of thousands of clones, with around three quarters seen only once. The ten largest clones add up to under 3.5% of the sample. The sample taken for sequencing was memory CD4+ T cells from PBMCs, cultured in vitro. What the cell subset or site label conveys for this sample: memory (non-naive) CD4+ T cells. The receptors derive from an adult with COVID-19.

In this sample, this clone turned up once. Here the CDR3 DNA reads TGTGCCAGCAGCCCCCACAGGGTGATCGATGAGCAGTTCTTC. Translating gives CASSPHRVIDEQFF. The genes are TRBV5-5 and TRBJ2-1; possibly TRBD1 for D (6 bases). The germline V gene encodes CDR1 SGHKS and CDR2 YYEKEE (reference sequence). With 4 bases removed from V and 8 bases from J, the gap between germline ends came to 16 bases. The CDR3 has 14 residues.

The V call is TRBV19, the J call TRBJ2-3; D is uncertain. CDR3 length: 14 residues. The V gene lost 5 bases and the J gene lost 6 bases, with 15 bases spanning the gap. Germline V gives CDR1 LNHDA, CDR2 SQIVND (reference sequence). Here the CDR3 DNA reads TGTGCCAGTAGTCCAGATCCGGTCGGCGATACGCAGTATTTT. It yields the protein CASSPDPVGDTQYF.

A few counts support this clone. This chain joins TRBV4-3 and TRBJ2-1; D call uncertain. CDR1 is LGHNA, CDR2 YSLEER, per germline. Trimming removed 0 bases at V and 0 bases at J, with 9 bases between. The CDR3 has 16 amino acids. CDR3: CASSQDLGNSYNEQFF. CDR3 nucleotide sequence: TGCGCCAGCAGCCAAGATCTAGGGAACTCCTACAATGAGCAGTTCTTC.

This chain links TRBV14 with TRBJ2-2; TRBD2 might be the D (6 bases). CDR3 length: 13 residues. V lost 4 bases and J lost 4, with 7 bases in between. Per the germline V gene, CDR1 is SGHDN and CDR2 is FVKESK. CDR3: CASSPLATGELFF. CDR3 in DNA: TGTGCCAGCAGCCCACTAGCCACCGGGGAGCTGTTTTTT.

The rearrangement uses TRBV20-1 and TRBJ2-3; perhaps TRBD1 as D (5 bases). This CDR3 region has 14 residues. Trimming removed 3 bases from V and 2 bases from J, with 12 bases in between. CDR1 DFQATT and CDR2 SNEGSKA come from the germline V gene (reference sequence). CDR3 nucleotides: TGCAGTGCTAGTCCCGGACACAACACAGATACGCAGTATTTT. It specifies CSASPGHNTDTQYF.

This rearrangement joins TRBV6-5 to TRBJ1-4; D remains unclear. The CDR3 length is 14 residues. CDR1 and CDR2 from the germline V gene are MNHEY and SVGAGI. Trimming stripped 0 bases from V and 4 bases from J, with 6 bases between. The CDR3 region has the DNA TGTGCCAGCAGTTACTCGATTAGTAATGAAAAACTGTTTTTT. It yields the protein CASSYSISNEKLFF.

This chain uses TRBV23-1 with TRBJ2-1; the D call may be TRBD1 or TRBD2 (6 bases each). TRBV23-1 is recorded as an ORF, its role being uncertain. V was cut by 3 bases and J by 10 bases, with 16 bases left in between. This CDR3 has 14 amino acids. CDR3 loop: CASSHDRGTHEQFF. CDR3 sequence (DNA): TGCGCCAGCAGTCACGACCGCGGGACACACGAGCAGTTCTTC.

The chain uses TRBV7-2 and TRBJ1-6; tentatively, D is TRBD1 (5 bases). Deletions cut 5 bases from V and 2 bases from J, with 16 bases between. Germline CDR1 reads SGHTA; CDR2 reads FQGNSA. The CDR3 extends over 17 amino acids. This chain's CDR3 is CASSPGRRVTYNSPLHF. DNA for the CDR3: TGTGCCAGCAGCCCAGGGCGCCGGGTAACCTATAATTCACCCCTCCACTTT.

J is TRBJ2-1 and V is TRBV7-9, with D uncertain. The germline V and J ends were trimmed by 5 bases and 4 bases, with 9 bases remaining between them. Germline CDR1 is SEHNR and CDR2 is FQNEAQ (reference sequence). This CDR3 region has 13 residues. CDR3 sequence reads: CASSPDGYNEQFF. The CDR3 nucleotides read TGTGCCAGCAGCCCCGACGGGTACAATGAGCAGTTCTTC.